This entry features one T cell receptor beta chain sequence. Its antigen is unknown. Running of the assay took place at deep level. Sequencing used immunoSEQ multiplex PCR; TCRdb keeps in-frame clones, though not all of them. The sample yields almost 750,000 clones, 72% seen once. These data come from a study of shared clonotypes between healthy human individuals. The study's findings and limits: Sorted-subset sequencing was shown by rarefaction to be incomplete despite large depth.

This CDR3 has 15 amino acids. The germline gives CDR1 MGHRA, CDR2 YSYEKL. With 0 bases removed from V and 5 bases from J, the gap between germline ends came to 12 bases. The sequence derives from a woman in her thirties in good health. The V call is TRBV4-1, the J call TRBJ2-3, with a possible D match to TRBD2 (5 bases). Specimen: memory CD4+ T cells sorted from blood. Subset here: CD45RA-negative fraction. CDR3 DNA: TGCGCCAGCAGCCAAGACAGTGGCCGGGGAGATACGCAGTATTTT. Protein sequence: CASSQDSGRGDTQYF.